The 5 T cell receptor beta chains below come from one sample, sequenced in a study of CD8 T cells in Susac syndrome. An amount of RNA that ranged from roughly 0.5 to 1 ug was reverse transcribed with random hexamers. One entry per CDR3 protein, called by TCRdb with MiXCR from the immunoSEQ multiplex PCR reads. The data contain some 120,000 distinct CDR3 sequences, roughly 96% of them singletons. The sample was CD4+ T cells from PBMCs. Receptors were obtained from a human donor in good health.

The chain is built from TRBV15 and TRBJ2-7; 11 positions match TRBD2. Looked up from germline, CDR1 is LNHNV and CDR2 is YYDKDF (reference sequence). This CDR3 is 15 amino acids long. V shed 5 bases, J shed 9 bases, and the junction held 12 bases outside the gene matches. CDR3 DNA: TGTGCCACCAGCGTTCCTGGACTAGCGGGTCCAGGGCAGTACTTC. Protein sequence: CATSVPGLAGPGQYF.

The rearrangement uses TRBV5-1 and TRBJ2-7, with D possibly TRBD2 on 6 matching bases. The CDR3 runs 15 residues. Germline V gives CDR1 SGHRS, CDR2 YFSETQ. Trimming removed 0 bases from V and 0 bases from J, with 10 bases in between. CDR3 region: CASSLAGAASYEQYF. CDR3 DNA: TGCGCCAGCAGCTTGGCGGGAGCGGCCTCCTACGAGCAGTACTTC.

The rearrangement joins TRBV20-1 to TRBJ2-7; D assignment may be TRBD1 or TRBD2 (5 bases each). The CDR3 length is 16 residues. V gave up 6 bases and J gave up 4 bases, with 25 bases separating them. Germline CDR1 reads DFQATT; CDR2 reads SNEGSKA (reference sequence). The CDR3 loop reads CSAPRGDLWEWYEQYF. The CDR3 coding sequence is TGCAGTGCCCCGAGGGGAGACTTATGGGAATGGTACGAGCAGTACTTC.

V is TRBV5-1 and J is TRBJ1-1; D call uncertain. Trimming left V 1 base short and J 5 bases short, with 9 bases between. The CDR3 is 13 residues long. The germline V gene has CDR1 SGHRS and CDR2 YFSETQ. The chain's CDR3 is CASSLSGETEAFF. In DNA form, the CDR3 reads TGCGCCAGCAGCTTGAGCGGGGAAACTGAAGCTTTCTTT.

This clonotype was counted once. This sequence joins TRBV6-2 or TRBV6-3 and TRBJ2-3; TRBD2 agrees at 14 bases. This CDR3 is 16 amino acids long. Germline V gives CDR1 MNHEY, CDR2 SVGEGT. V trimming: 6 bases; J trimming: 4 bases; junction bases outside the gene matches: 6. CDR3 in amino acids: CASRTRTSGRSDTQYF. CDR3 bases: TGTGCCAGCAGGACTCGGACTAGCGGGAGGTCAGATACGCAGTATTTT.